The 6 T cell receptor beta chains reported below all come from one sample, sequenced in a study of response to subunit inactivated influenza vaccine. TCRdb re-called the RT-PCR reads through MiXCR, storing one row per CDR3 protein. The data hold approximately 680,000 distinct CDR3 sequences, with 15% to 18% observed a single time. The starting material was PBMCs from blood, obtained approximately 12 days after vaccination. The receptor source for this set is a man aged 50 to 59 who received an inactivated influenza vaccine.

The chain employs TRBV6-1 and TRBJ2-5; D possibly corresponds to TRBD2 (5 bases). The germline V gene has CDR1 MNHNS and CDR2 SASEGT. V was trimmed by 5 bases and J by 9 bases, leaving 10 bases between them. This CDR3 is built from 11 residues. The CDR3, as DNA: TGTGCCAGCAGTTATATCGGGGCCCAGTACTTC. Protein: CASSYIGAQYF.

The CDR3 bases are TGTGCCAGCAGCCCCGGCGGCTACAAGACTTACGAGCAGTACTTC. Its protein product is CASSPGGYKTYEQYF. The V call is TRBV7-3, the J call TRBJ2-7, with D uncertain. The CDR3 has 15 residues. Trimming left V 5 bases short and J 4 bases short, with 18 bases between. Germline lookup yields CDR1 SGHTA and CDR2 FQGTGA.

V is TRBV3-1 and J is TRBJ1-4, with unresolved D. This CDR3 is 13 amino acids long. The germline V and J ends were trimmed by 7 bases and 2 bases, with 8 bases remaining between them. Germline CDR1 LGHDT, CDR2 YNNKEL (reference sequence). The CDR3 region is CASTLSTNEKLFF. The CDR3 DNA sequence: TGTGCCAGCACGCTGAGTACTAATGAAAAACTGTTTTTT.

This clonotype was observed a handful of times. The chain joins TRBV20-1 to TRBJ2-7; D possibly corresponds to TRBD1 (6 bases). The CDR3 totals 13 residues. CDR1 and CDR2 from the germline V gene are DFQATT and SNEGSKA (reference sequence). V lost 6 bases and J 0 bases, leaving 12 bases between the germline ends. The CDR3 DNA is TGCAGTGCCCCCCCGACAGGCTCCTACGAGCAGTACTTC. Its protein product is CSAPPTGSYEQYF.

This clonotype was found a few times. The chain links TRBV11-2 to TRBJ2-7; 10 bases are shared with TRBD1. The CDR3 has 15 amino acids. In germline, CDR1 is SGHAT, CDR2 FQNNGV. Trimming removed 6 bases from V and 3 bases from J; junction bases left unmatched: 8. The CDR3 DNA is TGTGCCAGCAGTCTCGGGGGGACAGGGGACTACGAGCAGTACTTC. Protein sequence: CASSLGGTGDYEQYF.

The chain recombines TRBV12-3 or TRBV12-4 with TRBJ2-1, with D uncertain. The V end lost 1 base, the J end lost 5 bases, and 9 bases lay between the germline ends. The CDR3 contains 14 residues. Written as DNA, the CDR3 is TGTGCCAGCAGTTTAGTCCAGGCCCACAATGAGCAGTTCTTC. Translated, it gives CASSLVQAHNEQFF.